What follows describes a single T cell receptor beta chain. What it binds is not known. These data are taken from a study of T cell responses to AZD1222 COVID-19 vaccine. Second doses were pooled across both intervals (about 4 or about 12 weeks). Trimming at V came to 0 bases and at J to 6 bases, leaving 7 bases not matched to a gene. The CDR3 totals 16 residues. Germline CDR1 is SGDLS and CDR2 is YYNGEE. Assay: immunoSEQ multiplex PCR; the TCRdb copy retains only in-frame clones and omits some. The repertoire holds around 190,000 clones, with roughly 88% as singletons. Broader study findings: Following two doses of AZD1222, Spike-specific TCR breadth and depth rose. Regions 160-218 and 743-854 held dominance among vaccine-associated CD4 TCRs, which spanned spike. Donors were mostly white British, more females; clonal diversity possibly underestimated.

This receptor was taken from an adult who received the AZD1222 COVID-19 vaccine. The sample consisted of peripheral blood, taken 28 days after the second AZD1222 dose. The chain employs TRBV9 and TRBJ2-2; 8 nucleotides line up with TRBD1. The CDR3 reads CASSVEDRAVPGELFF. The DNA for the CDR3 is TGTGCCAGCAGCGTAGAGGACAGGGCGGTTCCCGGGGAGCTGTTTTTT.